This T cell receptor beta chain is drawn from a study of blood T cell repertoires in COVID-19. Study information: Acute and convalescent COVID-19 samples came from the United States, Italy and Spain. The cDNA or gDNA used as material had been derived from T cells, B-cell-depleted T cells, or PBMCs.

In the original analysis: The assay estimated nucleated cells by amplifying reference gene primers. Produced via immunoSEQ multiplex PCR; TCRdb's table is partial and in-frame only. Clonal size and the V and J genes are those of that table, whereas D and trimming came from the DNA. The repertoire has roughly 100,000 clones, about 90% of them found once; the top ten carry roughly 6.3%. Germline lookup yields CDR1 SEHNR and CDR2 FQNEAQ (reference sequence). V dropped 5 bases and J dropped 0 bases, with 19 bases sitting between them. This CDR3 has 17 amino acids. Enrolled during active infection, Seattle patients were then followed longitudinally.

The receptor's source is a young man with COVID-19, enrolled during active disease. Material: peripheral blood. The chain combines TRBV7-9 with TRBJ1-2; D is uncertain. This CDR3 is CASSLRASLSPNYGYTF. The CDR3 nucleotides are TGTGCCAGCAGCCTGCGGGCCAGCCTCTCCCCTAACTATGGCTACACCTTC.